One sample yielded the 23 T cell receptor beta chains listed below, sequenced in a study of OX40 agonist ivuxolimab in advanced cancers. The library was obtained by the immunoSEQ multiplex PCR assay. In TCRdb, the immuneACCESS table is reduced to in-frame sequences with V and J assigned. These tables do not hold every clone; where another copy was compared, an unresolved V gene accounts for under half, and the others remain unexplained. Here the sample has 75,000 to 100,000 clones; 70% to 85% occur a single time. Of the sample, approximately 5.5% is held by the ten largest clones. The source was CD4+ or CD8+ T cells sorted from blood, collected in a trial of the OX40 agonist ivuxolimab. These receptors were obtained from an adult with an advanced solid tumor such as melanoma, head and neck, liver or kidney cancer.

The chain carries TRBV7-2 and TRBJ1-2, with a weak D call TRBD1 (5 bases). Deletions cut 5 bases from V and 4 bases from J, with 20 bases between. Germline assignment: CDR1 SGHTA and CDR2 FQGNSA. The CDR3 sequence is 16 residues long. CDR3 coding DNA: TGTGCCAGCAGCCCGTTCGGGGCAGGCCCAGTCTATGGCTACACCTTC. It yields the protein CASSPFGAGPVYGYTF.

The chain joins TRBV11-2 to TRBJ2-5; D gene unclear. The CDR3 totals 11 residues. V gave up 7 bases and J gave up 4 bases, with 7 bases separating them. Germline V lookup: CDR1 SGHAT, CDR2 FQNNGV. Here the CDR3 reads CASTLRETQYF. Written as DNA, the CDR3 is TGTGCCAGCACCCTTCGAGAGACCCAGTACTTC.

V usage is TRBV2 and J usage is TRBJ2-1; D is tentatively TRBD1 or TRBD2 (5 bases each). CDR3 length: 16 amino acids. CDR1 and CDR2 from the germline V gene are SNHLY and FYNNEI. V was trimmed by 3 bases and J by 2 bases, leaving 14 bases between them. CDR3 protein: CASSDSRDPPYNEQFF. In DNA, the CDR3 is TGTGCCAGCAGTGACTCCCGGGACCCCCCCTACAATGAGCAGTTCTTC.

The chain employs TRBV5-1 and TRBJ1-2; D not certain. With 0 bases removed from V and 0 bases from J, the gap between germline ends came to 9 bases. CDR1 and CDR2 from the germline V gene are SGHRS and YFSETQ. The CDR3 sequence is 15 residues long. The CDR3 bases are TGCGCCAGCAGCTTGGGAGCAGGTCCTAACTATGGCTACACCTTC. It is translated as CASSLGAGPNYGYTF. Full variable domain (remainder filled in from reference TRBV5-1 and TRBJ1-2): KAGVTQTPRYLIKTRGQQVTLSCSPISGHRSVSWYQQTPGQGLQFLFEYFSETQRNKGNFPGRFSGRQFSNSRSEMNVSTLELGDSALYLCASSLGAGPNYGYTFGSGTRLTVV.

The rearrangement links TRBV10-1 to TRBJ1-1, with 9 bases that match TRBD1. CDR1 is WNHNN, CDR2 SYGVQD, per germline (reference sequence). This CDR3 comprises 13 residues. Losses at the gene ends were 10 bases for V and 3 bases for J; bases not matched to a gene: 6. As DNA, the CDR3 is TGCGCCAAGACGACAGGGGGGGACACTGAAGCTTTCTTT. It is translated as CAKTTGGDTEAFF.

The chain joins TRBV15 to TRBJ1-4; 7 positions agree with TRBD1. V lost 1 base and J lost 8; bases outside the gene matches: 7. CDR3 length: 15 residues. CDR1 is LNHNV and CDR2 is YYDKDF in the germline V gene (reference sequence). The CDR3: CATSRGQGTGEKLFF. The CDR3 DNA follows: TGTGCCACCAGCAGAGGACAGGGAACAGGGGAAAAACTGTTTTTT.

This clone was seen just once. The V call is TRBV5-1, the J call TRBJ2-1, with D hard to call. The CDR3 covers 14 residues. V was clipped by 1 base and J by 8 bases, with 13 bases between them. Germline V gene lookup returns CDR1 SGHRS and CDR2 YFSETQ. This CDR3 is CASSLSGPGYEQFF. The CDR3 coding sequence is TGCGCCAGCAGCTTGTCCGGACCCGGGTATGAGCAGTTCTTC.

The chain employs TRBV12-5 and TRBJ2-1, with a possible D match to TRBD2 (6 bases). V lost 4 bases and J lost 0, with 16 bases in between. Per germline, CDR1 LGHNT and CDR2 FRNRAP. The CDR3 is made up of 17 amino acids. In nucleotides, the CDR3 is TGTGCTAGTGGTTCCCCCGGGGCTAGCGACTCCTACAATGAGCAGTTCTTC. This codes for CASGSPGASDSYNEQFF. Filled out from reference TRBV12-5 and TRBJ2-1, the complete variable domain reads DARVTQTPRHKVTEMGQEVTMRCQPILGHNTVFWYRQTMMQGLELLAYFRNRAPLDDSGMPKDRFSAEMPDATLATLKIQPSEPRDSAVYFCASGSPGASDSYNEQFFGPGTRLTVL.

V gene TRBV29-1 combines with J gene TRBJ2-3; no clear D. CDR1 is SQVTM and CDR2 is ANQGSEA in the germline V gene. Trimming removed 5 bases from V and 2 bases from J, with 11 bases in between. This CDR3 has 13 residues. The CDR3 loop reads CSVPSGTTDTQYF. In nucleotides, the CDR3 is TGCAGCGTTCCCAGTGGCACCACAGATACGCAGTATTTT.

With regard to this clone: Other DNA sequences in this specimen translate into the identical CDR3. The V call is TRBV5-4, the J call TRBJ2-5; unclear D gene. The germline V gene encodes CDR1 SGHNT and CDR2 YYREEE (reference sequence). V lost 3 bases to trimming and J lost 2 bases, with 2 bases between them. The CDR3 covers 11 residues. CDR3 nucleotides: TGTGCCAGCAGCTCACAAGAGACCCAGTACTTC. Protein: CASSSQETQYF.

The chain links TRBV7-9 to TRBJ2-7; 16 bases agree with TRBD2. Germline loops: CDR1 SEHNR, CDR2 FQNEAQ (reference sequence). V lost 6 bases and J lost 0; bases outside the gene matches: 11. The CDR3 contains 19 residues. The CDR3 nucleotides are TGTGCCAGCAGTCACCCTCCGGGACTAGCGGGGGGGAGCTCCTACGAGCAGTACTTC. It is translated as CASSHPPGLAGGSSYEQYF.

This clone was seen more than once but under ten times. The chain couples TRBV7-9 to TRBJ1-6; possibly TRBD1 for D (5 bases). V was trimmed by 0 bases and J by 9 bases, leaving 21 bases between them. Germline lookup yields CDR1 SEHNR and CDR2 FQNEAQ (reference sequence). The length of the CDR3 is 18 residues. The CDR3 loop reads CASSLAQGARQAGSPLHF. The CDR3 nucleotides read TGTGCCAGCAGCTTAGCGCAGGGTGCCCGTCAGGCGGGTTCACCCCTCCACTTT.

The rearrangement uses TRBV5-4 and TRBJ2-5; D is undetermined. With the DNA end fitting TRBJ2-7 better, the J assignment may be wrong. The CDR3 is 15 amino acids. Germline CDR1 reads SGHNT; CDR2 reads YYREEE (reference sequence). The CDR3, as DNA: TGTGCCAGCAGCCATCAGACAAGAGAAGACTACGAGCAGTACTTC. Amino acid sequence: CASSHQTREDYEQYF.

The chain carries TRBV5-1 and TRBJ2-3; 14 nucleotides match TRBD2. The germline V gene encodes CDR1 SGHRS and CDR2 YFSETQ. J was trimmed by 2 bases and V by 4 bases; bases with no gene match: 6. The CDR3 runs to 17 residues. The CDR3 region is CASSPRTSGGITDTQYF. The CDR3 DNA follows: TGCGCCAGCAGCCCACGGACTAGCGGGGGGATCACAGATACGCAGTATTTT.

The chain links TRBV6-4 to TRBJ2-7; no reliable D call. Germline CDR1 reads MRHNA; CDR2 reads SNTAGT. The CDR3 is 12 amino acids. With 4 bases removed from V and 3 bases from J, the gap between germline ends came to 7 bases. The CDR3 region is CASSGNSYEQYF. The CDR3 nucleotides read TGTGCCAGCAGTGGGAACAGCTACGAGCAGTACTTC.

The chain uses TRBV5-1 and TRBJ2-1, with D possibly matching TRBD1 (5 bases). Germline CDR1 reads SGHRS; CDR2 reads YFSETQ. The CDR3 has 14 residues. V gave up 0 bases and J gave up 3 bases, with 7 bases separating them. CDR3 loop: CASSLGQGYNEQFF. As DNA, the CDR3 is TGCGCCAGCAGCTTGGGGCAGGGCTACAATGAGCAGTTCTTC.

The chain's CDR3 is CASSLGGDGDGYTF. CDR3 sequence (DNA): TGTGCCAGCAGCTTAGGAGGGGACGGGGATGGCTACACCTTC. The J gene is TRBJ1-2, the V gene TRBV7-6; maybe TRBD1 (5 bases). The germline CDR1 and CDR2 sequences are SGHVS and FNYEAQ. The CDR3 is 14 residues long. Trimming left V 1 base short and J 6 bases short, with 12 bases between.

This clone was seen only once. At one end the junction does not follow the germline gene, possibly because of a read error. The DNA for the CDR3 is TGCGCCGGCAGTACAGGGGCCGGGACTGAAGCTTTCTTT. It is translated as CAGSTGAGTEAFF. The chain uses TRBV10-1 and TRBJ1-1; 7 nucleotides agree with TRBD1. The germline V gene encodes CDR1 WNHNN and CDR2 SYGVQD (reference sequence). This CDR3 comprises 13 residues.

This clone was observed a handful of times. This chain links TRBV7-2 with TRBJ2-7; no reliable D call. The CDR3 has 13 amino acids. Trimming took 0 bases from V and 4 from J, leaving 7 bases between them. Germline CDR1 reads SGHTA; CDR2 reads FQGNSA. CDR3 region: CASSLATRYEQYF. The CDR3 bases are TGTGCCAGCAGCTTAGCGACGAGATACGAGCAGTACTTC.

The chain joins TRBV11-3 to TRBJ2-5, with D tentatively TRBD1 or TRBD2 (8 bases each). This CDR3 contains 15 residues. V shed 6 bases and J shed 7 bases, with 21 bases lying between them. CDR1 and CDR2 (germline): SGHNT, YENEEA. CDR3 residues: CASSSSGGLAGTQYF. Here the CDR3 DNA reads TGTGCCAGCAGTTCCTCAGGGGGCCTAGCGGGGACCCAGTACTTC.

In DNA form, the CDR3 reads TGCGCCAGCAGAGATTGGACAGAAGCTTACGAGCAGTACTTC. Its protein product is CASRDWTEAYEQYF. The rearrangement uses TRBV5-1 and TRBJ2-7, with a possible D match to TRBD1 (6 bases). Trimming cost V 5 bases and J 4 bases, with 16 bases left between them. CDR3 length: 14 amino acids. Germline CDR1 is SGHRS and CDR2 is YFSETQ.

Of note for this clone: The sample carries other DNA sequences with the same CDR3. J is TRBJ2-5 and V is TRBV5-6; tentatively, D is TRBD2 (5 bases). The CDR3 spans 13 residues. Germline CDR1 and CDR2: SGHDT and YYEEEE. V lost 4 bases, J lost 5 bases, and 12 bases lay in between. CDR3 DNA sequence: TGTGCCAGCAGCCTACGATCGGGGGAGACCCAGTACTTC. Protein sequence: CASSLRSGETQYF.

The chain couples TRBV6-5 to TRBJ1-1, with 10 bases fitting TRBD1. The CDR3 covers 12 residues. Germline-derived CDR1 and CDR2 are MNHEY and SVGAGI. The J segment lost 5 bases and the V segment lost 10 bases, leaving 4 bases of the junction unmatched. As DNA, the CDR3 is TGTGCCACAGGGACAGGGGTTACTGAAGCTTTCTTT. Protein sequence: CATGTGVTEAFF.